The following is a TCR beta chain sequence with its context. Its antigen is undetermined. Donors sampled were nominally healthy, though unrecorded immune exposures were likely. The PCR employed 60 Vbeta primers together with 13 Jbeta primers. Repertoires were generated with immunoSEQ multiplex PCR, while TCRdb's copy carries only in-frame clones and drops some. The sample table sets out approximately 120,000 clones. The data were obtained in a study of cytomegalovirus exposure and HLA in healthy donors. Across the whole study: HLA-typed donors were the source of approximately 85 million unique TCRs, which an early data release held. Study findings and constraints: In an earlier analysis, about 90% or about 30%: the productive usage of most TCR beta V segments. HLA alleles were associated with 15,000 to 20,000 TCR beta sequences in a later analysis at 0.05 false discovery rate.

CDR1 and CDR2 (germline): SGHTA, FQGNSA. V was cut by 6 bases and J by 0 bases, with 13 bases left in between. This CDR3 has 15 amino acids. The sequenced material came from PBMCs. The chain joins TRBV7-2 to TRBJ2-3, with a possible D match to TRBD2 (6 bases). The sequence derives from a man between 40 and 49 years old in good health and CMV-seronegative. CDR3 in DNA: TGTGCCAGCAGAGAGAGCGGGTTGAGCACAGATACGCAGTATTTT. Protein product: CASRESGLSTDTQYF.